These 5 T cell receptor beta chains were all obtained from the same sample, sequenced in a study of T-cell reconstitution after alpha-beta-depleted transplantation in children (TCRdb year 2016). The treatment or condition label for this specimen denotes: allogeneic hematopoietic cell transplantation with graft depleted of TCRalphabeta T cells and CD19 B cells. The receptor library was made with PCR. Data came from an Illumina HiSeq 2500. TCR libraries were prepared with molecular barcoding, using unique molecular identifiers to normalize TCRbeta repertoire quantification. TCRdb itself trimmed the public reads at Q25 with fastp, ran MiXCR and retained productive beta chains. For every CDR3 protein sequence, its rows merge into one entry that carries the most common genes and DNA. This sample comprises some 450,000 distinct CDR3 sequences, roughly 44% of them detected only once. The ten biggest clones cover around 29% of the sample.

Source: PBMCs, taken before TCRalphabeta/CD19-depleted stem cell transplant. These receptors all come from a girl aged 2-10 years with aplastic anemia, due to receive a stem cell transplant.

V usage is TRBV9 and J usage is TRBJ1-2; a possible D gene is TRBD1 (5 bases). Trimming stripped 2 bases from V and 3 bases from J, with 11 bases between. CDR3 length equals 14 residues. Germline-derived CDR1 and CDR2 are SGDLS and YYNGEE. The CDR3 sequence is CASSVGGGDYGYTF. CDR3 in DNA: TGTGCCAGCAGCGTCGGGGGGGGAGACTATGGCTACACCTTC. The full variable domain, with the rest looked up from reference TRBV9 and TRBJ1-2, is DSGVTQTPKHLITATGQRVTLRCSPRSGDLSVYWYQQSLDQGLQFLIQYYNGEERAKGNILERFSAQQFPDLHSELNLSSLELGDSALYFCASSVGGGDYGYTFGSGTRLTVV.

The chain has TRBV6-5 and TRBJ1-2; possibly TRBD1 for D (5 bases). V gave up 0 bases and J gave up 8 bases, with 10 bases separating them. The CDR3 is 13 residues long. CDR1 and CDR2 from the germline V gene are MNHEY and SVGAGI. The CDR3 here is CASSYSGGGGYTF. CDR3 sequence (DNA): TGTGCCAGCAGTTACTCCGGGGGAGGAGGCTACACCTTC.

V and J are TRBV24-1 and TRBJ1-1; 7 positions agree with TRBD1. The CDR3 is 15 residues long. V shed 5 bases and J 3 bases; nucleotides not matched to a gene: 8. Germline V gives CDR1 KGHDR, CDR2 SFDVKD. This chain's CDR3 is CATSGTGARDTEAFF. The CDR3 nucleotides read TGTGCCACCAGTGGTACAGGGGCCCGGGACACTGAAGCTTTCTTT.

The chain joins TRBV9 to TRBJ2-7; D not certain. Germline CDR1 reads SGDLS; CDR2 reads YYNGEE. V dropped 2 bases and J dropped 5 bases, with 14 bases sitting between them. CDR3 length equals 14 residues. In DNA, the CDR3 is TGTGCCAGCAGCGTTTCCTCTGAGTCCCACGAGCAGTACTTC. Translating it yields CASSVSSESHEQYF.

This clonotype was detected a few times. This chain joins TRBV12-3 or TRBV12-4 and TRBJ1-3, with D perhaps matching TRBD1 (5 bases). V was cut by 6 bases and J by 8 bases, with 8 bases left in between. The CDR3 loop spans 11 amino acids. The CDR3 is CASRAGYTIYF. The CDR3 nucleotides are TGTGCCAGCAGGGCAGGGTACACCATATATTTT.